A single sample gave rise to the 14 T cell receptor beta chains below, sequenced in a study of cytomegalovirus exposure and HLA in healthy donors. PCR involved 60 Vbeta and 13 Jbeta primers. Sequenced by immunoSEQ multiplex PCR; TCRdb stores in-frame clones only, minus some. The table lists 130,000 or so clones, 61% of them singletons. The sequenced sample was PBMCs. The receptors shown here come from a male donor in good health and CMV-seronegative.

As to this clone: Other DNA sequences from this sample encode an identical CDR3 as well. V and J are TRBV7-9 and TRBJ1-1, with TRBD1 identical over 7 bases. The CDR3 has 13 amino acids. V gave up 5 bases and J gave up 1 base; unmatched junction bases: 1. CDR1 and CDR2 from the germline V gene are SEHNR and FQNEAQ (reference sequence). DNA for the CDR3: TGTGCCAGCAGCCGGGACAGGAACACTGAAGCTTTCTTT. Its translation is CASSRDRNTEAFF.

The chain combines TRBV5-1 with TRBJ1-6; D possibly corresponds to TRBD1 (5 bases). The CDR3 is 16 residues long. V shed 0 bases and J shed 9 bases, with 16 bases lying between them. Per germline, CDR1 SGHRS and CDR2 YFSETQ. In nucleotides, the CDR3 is TGCGCCAGCAGCTTGGACGCAGGGACTTGGGGTTCACCCCTCCACTTT. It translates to CASSLDAGTWGSPLHF.

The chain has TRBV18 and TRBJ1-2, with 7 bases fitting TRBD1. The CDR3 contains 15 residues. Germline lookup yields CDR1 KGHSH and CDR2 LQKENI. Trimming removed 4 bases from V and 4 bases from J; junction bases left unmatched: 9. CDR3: CASSLWTGGSYGYTF. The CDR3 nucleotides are TGTGCCAGCTCACTCTGGACAGGAGGGTCCTATGGCTACACCTTC.

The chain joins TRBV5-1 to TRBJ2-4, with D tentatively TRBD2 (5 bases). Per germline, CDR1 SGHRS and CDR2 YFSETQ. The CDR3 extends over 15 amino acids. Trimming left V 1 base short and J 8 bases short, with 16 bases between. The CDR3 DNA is TGCGCCAGCAGCTTGTCCCTAGCTGGGAGCGACATTCAGTACTTC. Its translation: CASSLSLAGSDIQYF.

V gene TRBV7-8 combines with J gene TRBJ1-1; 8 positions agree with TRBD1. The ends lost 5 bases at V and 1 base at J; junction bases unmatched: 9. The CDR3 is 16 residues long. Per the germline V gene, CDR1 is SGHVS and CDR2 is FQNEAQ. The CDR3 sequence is CASSTLRTGTNTEAFF. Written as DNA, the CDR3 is TGTGCCAGCAGCACACTCCGGACAGGGACGAACACTGAAGCTTTCTTT.

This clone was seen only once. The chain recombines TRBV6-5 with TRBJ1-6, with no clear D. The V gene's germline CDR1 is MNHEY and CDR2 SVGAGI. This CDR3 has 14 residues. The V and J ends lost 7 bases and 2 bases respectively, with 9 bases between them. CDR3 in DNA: TGTGCCAGCAACCAGAGGGCCTATAATTCACCCCTCCACTTT. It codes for CASNQRAYNSPLHF.

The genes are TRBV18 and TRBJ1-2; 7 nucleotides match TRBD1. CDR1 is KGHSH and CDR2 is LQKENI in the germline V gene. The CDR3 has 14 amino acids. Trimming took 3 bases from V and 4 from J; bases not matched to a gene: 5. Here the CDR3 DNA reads TGTGCCAGCTCACCGGGACAGCTCTTCTATGGCTACACCTTC. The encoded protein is CASSPGQLFYGYTF.

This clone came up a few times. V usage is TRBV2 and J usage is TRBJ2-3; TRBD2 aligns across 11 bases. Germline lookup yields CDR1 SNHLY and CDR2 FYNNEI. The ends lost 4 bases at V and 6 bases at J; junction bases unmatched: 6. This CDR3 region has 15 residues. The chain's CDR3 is CASSVGTSGRDTQYF. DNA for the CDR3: TGTGCCAGCAGTGTAGGGACTAGCGGTAGGGATACGCAGTATTTT. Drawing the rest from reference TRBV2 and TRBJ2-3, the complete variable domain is EPEVTQTPSHQVTQMGQEVILRCVPISNHLYFYWYRQILGQKVEFLVSFYNNEISEKSEIFDDQFSVERPDGSNFTLKIRSTKLEDSAMYFCASSVGTSGRDTQYFGPGTRLTVL.

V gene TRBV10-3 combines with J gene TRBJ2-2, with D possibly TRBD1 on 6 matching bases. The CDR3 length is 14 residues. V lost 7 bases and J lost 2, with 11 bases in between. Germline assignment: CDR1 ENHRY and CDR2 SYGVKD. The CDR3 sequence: CAITLDSNTGELFF. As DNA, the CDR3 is TGTGCCATCACCTTGGACAGTAACACCGGGGAGCTGTTTTTT.

The CDR3 here is CASSIDGNGLAGDNEQFF. CDR3 sequence (DNA): TGTGCCAGTAGTATAGACGGGAACGGACTAGCGGGGGACAATGAGCAGTTCTTC. The rearrangement links TRBV19 to TRBJ2-1; TRBD2 matches at 13 bases. This CDR3 is 18 amino acids long. V was pared by 0 bases and J by 5 bases, with 7 bases of the junction left unmatched. Germline V gives CDR1 LNHDA, CDR2 SQIVND (reference sequence). The full variable domain, in which reference TRBV19 and TRBJ2-1 provide the parts outside the CDR3, is DGGITQSPKYLFRKEGQNVTLSCEQNLNHDAMYWYRQDPGQGLRLIYYSQIVNDFQKGDIAEGYSVSREKKESFPLTVTSAQKNPTAFYLCASSIDGNGLAGDNEQFFGPGTRLTVL.

The CDR3 loop reads CASINRGLRLAGDYEQFF. The DNA for the CDR3 is TGTGCCAGCATCAACCGGGGGTTGAGACTAGCGGGTGACTATGAGCAGTTCTTC. The chain joins TRBV21-1 to TRBJ2-1; TRBD2, the D gene given by the table, was not confirmed from the DNA. TRBV21-1 is designated a pseudogene. The CDR3 loop spans 18 amino acids.

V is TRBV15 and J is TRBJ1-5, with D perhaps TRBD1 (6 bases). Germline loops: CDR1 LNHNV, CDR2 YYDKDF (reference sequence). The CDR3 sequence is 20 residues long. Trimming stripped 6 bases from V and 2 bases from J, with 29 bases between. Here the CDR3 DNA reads TGTGCCACCAGTTCCAGCCTGGTGGGGGGGGCGCTTATAGGCAATCAGCCCCAGCATTTT. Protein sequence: CATSSSLVGGALIGNQPQHF.

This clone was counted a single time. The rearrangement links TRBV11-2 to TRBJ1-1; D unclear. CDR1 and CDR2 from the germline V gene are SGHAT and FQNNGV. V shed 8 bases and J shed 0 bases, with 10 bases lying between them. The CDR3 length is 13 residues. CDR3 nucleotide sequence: TGTGCCAGCGGAGTCGGCTTGAACACTGAAGCTTTCTTT. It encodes CASGVGLNTEAFF.

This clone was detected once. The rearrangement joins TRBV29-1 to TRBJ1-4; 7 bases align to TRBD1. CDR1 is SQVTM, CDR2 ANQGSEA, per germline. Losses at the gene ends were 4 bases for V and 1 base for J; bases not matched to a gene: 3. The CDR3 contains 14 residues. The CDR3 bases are TGCAGCGTTGGGTACAGGGGAACTAATGAAAAACTGTTTTTT. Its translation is CSVGYRGTNEKLFF.